This TCR beta chain stems from a study of T cells in Graves' hyperthyroidism and ophthalmopathy. Overall study: Prior to any treatment, at the point of initial diagnosis, peripheral blood was collected. Study-level points and caveats: Ophthalmopathy was model-predicted a median approximately 6.9 months pre-onset.

Note on this clonotype: Antigen specificity is unknown.

The TCR beta CDR3 regions underwent amplification using RNA transcripts as the source. The TCR CDR3 first-round RT-PCR relied on the HTBI primer set. MiXCR, run by TCRdb on the multiplex PCR reads, gives a single entry per CDR3 protein. The table includes around 450,000 distinct CDR3 sequences, approximately 14% detected once. The CDR3 sequence is 16 residues long. Trimming took off 3 bases at V and 6 bases at J, with 15 bases between the two ends. The receptor comes from a woman aged 18-29 years with Graves' hyperthyroidism. The sample comprised blood. V is TRBV12-3 or TRBV12-4 and J is TRBJ1-6, with D possibly TRBD1 on 5 matching bases. The chain's CDR3 is CASSFRRGRSNSPLHF. The DNA for the CDR3 is TGTGCCAGCAGTTTCCGGCGGGGACGGTCTAATTCACCCCTCCACTTT.